A selection of T cell receptor beta chains follows, all from one sample in a study of early T cells in non-severe SARS-CoV-2 infection. Each CDR3 protein is one row after TCRdb ran MiXCR on the 5' RACE reads. This table holds around 49,000 distinct CDR3 sequences, roughly 11% found once. Sequences were obtained from whole blood. The receptors were sampled from an adult who was a healthcare worker with PCR-confirmed SARS-CoV-2 infection or an uninfected control (not recorded which). The CDR3 runs from the conserved cysteine through the conserved F or W. A D gene is named only where the DNA matches it firmly. Clone size, where shown, is once, few, many, or a class for clones that have expanded.

size | J | length | D | V | CDR3 | DNA
medium-sized | TRBJ2-7 | 12 | - | TRBV14 | CASSQTGQTEYF | TGTGCCAGCAGCCAAACTGGACAGACGGAGTACTTC
many | TRBJ2-3 | 14 | TRBD1 | TRBV7-9 | CASSLTGSTDTQYF | TGTGCCAGCAGCTTGACAGGGTCCACAGATACGCAGTATTTT
- | TRBJ2-2 | 15 | - | TRBV12-3/TRBV12-4 | CASSLASPNTGELFF | TGTGCCAGCAGTTTAGCGTCACCAAACACCGGGGAGCTGTTTTTT
few | TRBJ1-5 | 11 | - | TRBV6-6 | CASSSNQPQHF | TGTGCCAGCAGTTCCAATCAGCCCCAGCATTTT
- | TRBJ2-1 | 11 | - | TRBV28 | CAITTEDEQFF | TGTGCCATAACCACTGAGGATGAGCAGTTCTTC
- | TRBJ2-5 | 12 | TRBD2 | TRBV6-2/TRBV6-3 | CASRKLAETQYF | TGTGCCAGCAGAAAACTAGCGGAGACCCAGTACTTC
many | TRBJ1-6 | 13 | - | TRBV10-2 | CASRGTRRSPLHF | TGCGCCAGCAGGGGGACGCGGCGGTCACCCCTCCACTTT
many | TRBJ2-1 | 13 | - | TRBV20-1 | CSARDRMYNEQFF | TGCAGTGCTAGAGATCGCATGTACAATGAGCAGTTCTTC
many | TRBJ2-1 | 16 | TRBD2 | TRBV6-4 | CASSNLAGEGYNEQFF | TGTGCCAGCAGTAATCTAGCGGGAGAGGGCTACAATGAGCAGTTCTTC
many | TRBJ2-5 | 14 | - | TRBV7-6 | CASSLVGIQETQYF | TGTGCCAGCAGCTTAGTAGGGATCCAAGAGACCCAGTACTTC
- | TRBJ2-4 | 12 | TRBD1 | TRBV7-9 | CASSHTGGIQYF | TGTGCCAGCAGCCATACAGGGGGCATTCAGTACTTC
many | TRBJ2-5 | 13 | - | TRBV5-1 | CASTADLRGTQYF | TGCGCCAGCACCGCGGACCTGAGGGGGACCCAGTACTTC
few | TRBJ2-1 | 14 | - | TRBV24-1 | CATSDYTENNEQFF | TGTGCCACCAGTGATTATACAGAGAACAATGAGCAGTTCTTC
- | TRBJ2-3 | 16 | - | TRBV14 | CASSQGISIGTDTQYF | TGTGCCAGCAGCCAAGGGATTTCGATTGGCACAGATACGCAGTATTTT
few | TRBJ2-1 | 14 | TRBD2 | TRBV5-6 | CASVAGSSYNEQFF | TGTGCCAGCGTAGCGGGGAGCTCCTACAATGAGCAGTTCTTC
- | TRBJ2-7 | 17 | - | TRBV4-3 | CASSQEVLGPSSYEQYF | TGCGCCAGCAGCCAAGAAGTTCTGGGACCGAGCTCCTACGAGCAGTACTTC
many | TRBJ2-3 | 13 | - | TRBV9 | CASSVELAGAQYF | TGTGCCAGCAGCGTAGAGCTCGCCGGTGCGCAGTATTTT
many | TRBJ2-3 | 13 | - | TRBV27 | CASSSYSTDTQYF | TGTGCCAGCAGTTCCTATAGCACAGATACGCAGTATTTT